Sequencing of this TCR beta chain was carried out in a study of beta chain features in type 1 diabetes. Study-level results: Since sequencing was performed on cDNA, cells with high TCR expression could be over-represented.

Reverse transcribing all isolated RNA meant expressed TCRB transcripts were sequenced. The assay was immunoSEQ multiplex PCR, and TCRdb's table has in-frame clones only and misses some. Of about 410,000 clones listed, around 13% were seen once; the top ten hold roughly 0.035%. This clone was recorded only once. What it binds is unknown. The CDR3 spans 16 residues. Trimming took off 5 bases at V and 4 bases at J, with 17 bases between the two ends. Looked up from germline, CDR1 is SEHNR and CDR2 is FQNEAQ (reference sequence). This chain uses TRBV7-9 with TRBJ1-4; maybe TRBD1 (6 bases). The sequenced material came from naive CD4+ T cells from blood. This clonotype was obtained from a man younger than 45 in good health. CDR3 in amino acids: CASSRTGRGFNEKLFF. The CDR3 nucleotides are TGTGCCAGCAGCCGAACAGGGAGAGGGTTTAATGAAAAACTGTTTTTT.